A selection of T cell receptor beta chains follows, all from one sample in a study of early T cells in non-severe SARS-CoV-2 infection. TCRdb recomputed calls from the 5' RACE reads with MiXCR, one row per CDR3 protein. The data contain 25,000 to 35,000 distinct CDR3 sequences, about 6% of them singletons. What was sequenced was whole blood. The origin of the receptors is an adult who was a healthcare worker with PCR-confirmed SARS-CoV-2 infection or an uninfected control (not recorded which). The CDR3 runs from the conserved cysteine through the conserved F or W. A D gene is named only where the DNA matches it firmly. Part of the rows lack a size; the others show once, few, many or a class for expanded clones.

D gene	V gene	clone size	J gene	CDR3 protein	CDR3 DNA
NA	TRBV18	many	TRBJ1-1	CASSPSANTEAFF	TGTGCCAGCTCACCGTCCGCGAACACTGAAGCTTTCTTT
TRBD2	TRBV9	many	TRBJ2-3	CASSVGSGGHSTQYF	TGTGCCAGCAGCGTAGGGAGCGGGGGACACTCTACGCAGTATTTT
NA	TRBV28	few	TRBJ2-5	CASSFPAGGETQYF	TGTGCCAGCAGTTTCCCGGCGGGCGGGGAGACCCAGTACTTC
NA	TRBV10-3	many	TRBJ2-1	CAISESGANEQFF	TGTGCCATCAGTGAGTCGGGGGCGAATGAGCAGTTCTTC
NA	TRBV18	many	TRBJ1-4	CASSPLRDSNNEKLFF	TGTGCCAGCTCACCACTCCGAGACAGTAATAATGAAAAACTGTTTTTT
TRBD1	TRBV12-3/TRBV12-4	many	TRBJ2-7	CASSPGTGPYEQYF	TGTGCCAGCAGCCCCGGGACAGGCCCCTACGAGCAGTACTTC
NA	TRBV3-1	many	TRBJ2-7	CASSQEGGKGSYEQYF	TGTGCCAGCAGCCAAGAAGGGGGAAAGGGGTCCTACGAGCAGTACTTC
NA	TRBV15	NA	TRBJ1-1	CATSSHPGAEAFF	TGTGCCACCAGCAGCCACCCCGGGGCTGAAGCTTTCTTT
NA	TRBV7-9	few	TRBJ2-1	CASSSEGFLYNEQFF	TGTGCCAGCAGCTCTGAAGGGTTCCTCTACAATGAGCAGTTCTTC
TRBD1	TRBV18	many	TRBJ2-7	CASSSRPRTPPGQGGDEQYF	TGTGCCAGCTCATCAAGACCCCGAACTCCTCCGGGACAGGGGGGGGACGAGCAGTACTTC
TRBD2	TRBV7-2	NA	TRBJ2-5	CASSLAGLAGGTQYF	TGTGCCAGCAGCCTCGCCGGACTAGCGGGGGGGACCCAGTACTTC
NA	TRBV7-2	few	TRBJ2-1	CASSLASGPRFEQFF	TGTGCCAGCAGCTTAGCTTCAGGACCCCGGTTTGAGCAGTTCTTC
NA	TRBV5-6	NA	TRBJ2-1	CASSPRRGRGQFF	TGTGCCAGCAGCCCGAGGAGGGGAAGAGGGCAGTTCTTC
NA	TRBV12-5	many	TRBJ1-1	CASGLCRASNTEAFF	TGTGCTAGTGGACTATGCAGAGCTTCGAACACTGAAGCTTTCTTT
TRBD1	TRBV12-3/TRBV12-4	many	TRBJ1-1	CASTSTGVSTEAFF	TGTGCCAGCACCTCGACAGGGGTGAGCACTGAAGCTTTCTTT
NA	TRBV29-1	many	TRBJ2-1	CSVEDPQGLEQFF	TGCAGCGTTGAAGATCCACAGGGACTGGAGCAGTTCTTC
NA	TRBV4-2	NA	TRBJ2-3	CASSHQDSSPTDTQYF	TGTGCCAGCAGCCATCAAGATTCGTCCCCCACAGATACGCAGTATTTT
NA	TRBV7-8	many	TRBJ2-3	CASSLIYTDTQYF	TGTGCCAGCAGCTTAATCTACACAGATACGCAGTATTTT
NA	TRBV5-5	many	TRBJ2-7	CASSDSGTQFYEQYF	TGTGCCAGCAGCGACTCCGGGACACAGTTCTACGAGCAGTACTTC
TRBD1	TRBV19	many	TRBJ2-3	CASSRGRTGGLEGTDTQYF	TGTGCCAGTAGCCGCGGCAGGACAGGGGGTCTTGAGGGCACAGATACGCAGTATTTT
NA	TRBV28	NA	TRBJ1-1	CASSWEGHPEAFF	TGTGCCAGCAGTTGGGAGGGACACCCCGAAGCTTTCTTT
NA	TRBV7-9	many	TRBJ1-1	CASSFGRGEAFF	TGTGCCAGCAGCTTCGGACGAGGTGAAGCTTTCTTT
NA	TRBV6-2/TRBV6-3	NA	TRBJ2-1	CASSHRVWANEQFF	TGTGCCAGCAGTCACAGGGTTTGGGCCAATGAGCAGTTCTTC
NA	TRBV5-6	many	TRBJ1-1	CASSLPAQNTEAFF	TGTGCCAGCAGCCTTCCAGCCCAGAACACTGAAGCTTTCTTT
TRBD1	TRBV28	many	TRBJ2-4	CASSKQGASDIQYF	TGTGCCAGCAGTAAACAGGGGGCATCAGACATTCAGTACTTC
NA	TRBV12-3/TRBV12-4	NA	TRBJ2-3	CASSLDLLGFTRYF	TGTGCCAGCAGCCTGGACTTACTGGGGTTCACGAGGTATTTT
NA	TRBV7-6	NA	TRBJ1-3	CASSGTTSGNTIYF	TGTGCCAGCAGCGGAACGACAAGTGGAAACACCATATATTTT
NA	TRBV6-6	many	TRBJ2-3	CASSYQDTQYF	TGTGCCAGCAGTTATCAAGATACGCAGTATTTT
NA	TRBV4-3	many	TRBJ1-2	CASSQDPTDYGYTF	TGCGCCAGCAGCCAAGATCCGACGGATTATGGCTACACCTTC
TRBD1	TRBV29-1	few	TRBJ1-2	CSVTGGYGYTF	TGCAGCGTTACAGGGGGCTATGGCTACACCTTC
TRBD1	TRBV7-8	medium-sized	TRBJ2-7	CASSPQTGSYLFF	TGTGCCAGCAGCCCTCAGACAGGGTCCTACTTGTTCTTC
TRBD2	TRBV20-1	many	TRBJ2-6	CSVQRGAPANVLTF	TGCAGTGTTCAGCGGGGGGCTCCGGCCAACGTCCTGACTTTC
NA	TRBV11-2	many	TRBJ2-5	CASSLDRRGGLQYF	TGTGCCAGCAGCTTAGATAGGAGGGGGGGCTTACAGTACTTC
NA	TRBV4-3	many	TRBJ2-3	CASSQVGRAGGDTQYF	TGCGCCAGCAGCCAAGTGGGCAGGGCCGGTGGAGATACGCAGTATTTT
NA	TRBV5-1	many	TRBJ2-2	CASTHPGTSITGELFF	TGCGCCAGCACCCATCCCGGGACCTCGATCACCGGGGAGCTGTTTTTT
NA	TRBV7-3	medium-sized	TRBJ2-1	CASSSPRYNEQFF	TGTGCCAGCAGCTCCCCGCGGTACAATGAGCAGTTCTTC
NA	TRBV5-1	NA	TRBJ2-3	CASGSTVGFYTQYF	TGCGCCAGCGGTTCCACAGTAGGGTTCTATACGCAGTATTTT
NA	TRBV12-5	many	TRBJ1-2	CASWGNGYTF	TGTGCTAGTTGGGGGAATGGCTACACCTTC
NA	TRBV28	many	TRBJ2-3	CASSQTASTDTQYF	TGTGCCAGCAGTCAGACAGCTAGCACAGATACGCAGTATTTT
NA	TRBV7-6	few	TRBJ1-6	CASSLAVGVSPLHF	TGTGCCAGCAGCTTAGCGGTAGGGGTCTCACCCCTCCACTTT
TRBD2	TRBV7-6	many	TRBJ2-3	CASSGGDTDTQYF	TGTGCCAGCTCTGGGGGGGACACAGATACGCAGTATTTT
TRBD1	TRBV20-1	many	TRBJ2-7	CSAWGQGENYEQYF	TGCAGTGCTTGGGGACAGGGGGAGAACTACGAGCAGTACTTC
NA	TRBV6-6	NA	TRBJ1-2	CLTTGEGYGYTF	TGTCTTACTACGGGGGAGGGCTATGGCTACACCTTC
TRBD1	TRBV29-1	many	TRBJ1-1	CSVGGQGLTEAFF	TGCAGCGTGGGCGGACAGGGCCTCACTGAAGCTTTCTTT
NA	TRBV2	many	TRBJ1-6	CASKGGEASPLHF	TGTGCCAGCAAGGGGGGGGAGGCTTCACCCCTCCACTTT
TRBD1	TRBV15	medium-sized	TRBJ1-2	CATSRDQGRGHGYTF	TGTGCCACCAGCAGAGATCAGGGCAGGGGGCACGGCTACACCTTC
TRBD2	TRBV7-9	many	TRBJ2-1	CASSAKGLADNEQFF	TGCGCCAGCAGCGCGAAAGGACTAGCCGACAATGAGCAGTTCTTC
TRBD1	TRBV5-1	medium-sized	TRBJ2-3	CASSWQGAVGTDTQYF	TGCGCCAGCAGCTGGCAGGGGGCAGTAGGCACAGATACGCAGTATTTT
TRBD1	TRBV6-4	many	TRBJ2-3	CASSDSGQGALCTDTQYF	TGTGCCAGCAGTGACTCCGGACAGGGGGCGCTTTGCACAGATACGCAGTATTTT
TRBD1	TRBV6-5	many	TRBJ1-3	CASSRGTAANTIYF	TGTGCCAGCAGTAGAGGGACAGCGGCAAACACCATATATTTT
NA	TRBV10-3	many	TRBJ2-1	CAISESSRGDEQFF	TGTGCCATCAGTGAGTCGAGTCGGGGTGACGAGCAGTTCTTC
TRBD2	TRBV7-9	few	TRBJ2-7	CASSRTSQQYF	TGTGCCAGCAGCCGGACTAGCCAGCAGTACTTC
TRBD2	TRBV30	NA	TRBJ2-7	CAWSGDPPGLADTHYF	TGTGCCTGGAGTGGAGACCCTCCGGGACTAGCGGACACCCATTATTTC
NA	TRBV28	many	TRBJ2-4	CASSFLDTYLAKNIQYF	TGTGCCAGCAGCTTCCTAGACACCTACTTAGCCAAAAACATTCAGTACTTC